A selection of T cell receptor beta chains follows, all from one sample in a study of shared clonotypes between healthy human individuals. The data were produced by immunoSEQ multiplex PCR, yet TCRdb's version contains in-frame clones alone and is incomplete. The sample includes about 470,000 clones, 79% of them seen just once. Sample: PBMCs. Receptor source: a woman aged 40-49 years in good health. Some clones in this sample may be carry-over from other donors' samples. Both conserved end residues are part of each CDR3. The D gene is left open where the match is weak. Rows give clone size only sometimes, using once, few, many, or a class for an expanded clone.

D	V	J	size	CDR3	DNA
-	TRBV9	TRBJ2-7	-	CASSVGTTYEQYF	TGTGCCAGCAGCGTAGGGACCACCTACGAGCAGTACTTC
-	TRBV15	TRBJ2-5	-	CATSRGAGQETQYF	TGTGCCACCAGCAGAGGAGCAGGCCAAGAGACCCAGTACTTC
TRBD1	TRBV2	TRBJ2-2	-	CASSPRQGTGELFF	TGTGCCAGCAGTCCCAGACAGGGAACCGGGGAGCTGTTTTTT
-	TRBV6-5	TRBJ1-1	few	CASSSTVPRGEAFF	TGTGCCAGCAGCTCTACAGTTCCCCGGGGTGAAGCTTTCTTT
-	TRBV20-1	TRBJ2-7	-	CSAMSYEQYF	TGCAGTGCCATGTCGTATGAGCAGTACTTC
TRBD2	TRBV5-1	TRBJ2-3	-	CASRPGLAAGDTQYF	TGCGCCAGCAGACCTGGACTAGCGGCTGGGGATACGCAGTATTTT
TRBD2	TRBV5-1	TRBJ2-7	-	CASSSAGGAASEQYF	TGCGCCAGCAGCTCGGCGGGGGGAGCGGCCTCCGAGCAGTACTTC
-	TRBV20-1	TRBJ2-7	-	CSASGLYEQYF	TGCAGTGCTAGTGGGCTATACGAGCAGTACTTC
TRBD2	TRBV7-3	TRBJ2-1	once	CASSPGTSGRAGNEQFF	TGTGCCAGCAGCCCCGGGACTAGCGGGAGGGCGGGTAATGAGCAGTTCTTC
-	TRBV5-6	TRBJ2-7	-	CASSYQGRYEQYF	TGTGCCAGCAGCTACCAGGGGAGGTACGAGCAGTACTTC
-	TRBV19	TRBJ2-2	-	CASSSRGAGSVDNTGELFF	TGTGCCAGTAGTTCAAGGGGAGCCGGGAGCGTGGACAACACCGGGGAGCTGTTTTTT
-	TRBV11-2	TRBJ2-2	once	CASSLGGRPAGELFF	TGTGCCAGCAGCTTAGGAGGGCGCCCCGCCGGGGAGCTGTTTTTT
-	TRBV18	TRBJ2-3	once	CASSPPGDDTQYF	TGTGCCAGCTCACCGCCGGGTGACGATACGCAGTATTTT
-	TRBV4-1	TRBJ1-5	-	CASSQVPQASREPQHF	TGCGCCAGCAGCCAAGTCCCTCAGGCGTCGCGCGAGCCCCAGCATTTT
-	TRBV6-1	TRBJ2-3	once	CATYADSTDTQYF	TGTGCCACATACGCAGATAGCACAGATACGCAGTATTTT
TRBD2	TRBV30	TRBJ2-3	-	CAWSSIAGITDTQYF	TGTGCCTGGAGTAGTATAGCGGGGATCACAGATACGCAGTATTTT
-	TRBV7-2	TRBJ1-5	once	CASSPGQKNQPQHF	TGTGCCAGCAGCCCAGGACAGAAGAATCAGCCCCAGCATTTT
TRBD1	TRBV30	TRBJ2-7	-	CAWSVAGGGYEQYF	TGTGCCTGGAGTGTCGCAGGGGGCGGCTACGAGCAGTACTTC
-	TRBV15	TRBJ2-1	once	CATSRGGRRDEQFF	TGTGCCACCAGCAGAGGAGGGAGGAGGGATGAGCAGTTCTTC
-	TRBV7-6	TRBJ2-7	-	CASSPYPDRLDHEQYF	TGTGCCAGCAGCCCCTATCCAGACAGGCTCGATCACGAGCAGTACTTC
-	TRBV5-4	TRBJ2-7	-	CASSLRGASTYEQYF	TGTGCCAGCAGCTTAAGGGGGGCTTCGACCTACGAGCAGTACTTC
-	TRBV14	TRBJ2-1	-	CASSQRTLRWHEQFF	TGTGCCAGCAGCCAGAGGACTCTCCGTTGGCATGAGCAGTTCTTC
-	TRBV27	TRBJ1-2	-	CASSLTENYGYTF	TGTGCCAGCAGTTTAACAGAAAACTATGGCTACACCTTC
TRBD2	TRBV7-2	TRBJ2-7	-	CASRRPGLAGAYEQYF	TGTGCCAGCAGGAGGCCGGGACTAGCGGGGGCCTACGAGCAGTACTTC
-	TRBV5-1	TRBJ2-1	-	CASTREPAYNEQFF	TGCGCCAGCACCCGTGAACCCGCTTACAATGAGCAGTTCTTC
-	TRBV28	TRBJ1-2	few	CASSLGVGTYTF	TGTGCCAGCAGCCTCGGAGTGGGAACCTACACCTTC
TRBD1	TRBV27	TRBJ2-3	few	CASSFRAGGIPDTQYF	TGTGCCAGCAGTTTTCGGGCAGGGGGCATCCCAGATACGCAGTATTTT
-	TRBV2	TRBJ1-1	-	CASSLRIGNTEAFF	TGTGCCAGCAGTCTTCGAATCGGGAACACTGAAGCTTTCTTT
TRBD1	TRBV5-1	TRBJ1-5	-	CASLDRVSNQPQHF	TGCGCCAGCTTGGACAGGGTAAGCAATCAGCCCCAGCATTTT
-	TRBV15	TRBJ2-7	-	CATSRDLLEFGEQYF	TGTGCCACCAGCAGAGATTTACTAGAGTTCGGCGAGCAGTACTTC
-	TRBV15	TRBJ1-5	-	CATSRDYLQPQHF	TGTGCCACCAGCAGAGATTACCTCCAGCCCCAGCATTTT
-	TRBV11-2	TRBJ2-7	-	CASSHGRGSRSYEQYF	TGTGCCAGCAGCCATGGTCGAGGTAGCCGCTCCTACGAGCAGTACTTC
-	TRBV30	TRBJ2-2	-	CAWRRRGTGELFF	TGTGCCTGGAGGCGTAGGGGCACCGGGGAGCTGTTTTTT
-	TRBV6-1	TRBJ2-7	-	CASRVRLSTYEQYF	TGTGCCAGCAGGGTGCGCCTAAGCACCTACGAGCAGTACTTC
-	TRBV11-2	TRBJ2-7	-	CASSLGAGYYEQYF	TGTGCCAGCAGCTTAGGGGCGGGATACTACGAGCAGTACTTC
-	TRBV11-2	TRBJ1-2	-	CASSLASLQPQAGYTF	TGTGCCAGCAGCTTAGCCTCCCTACAACCGCAGGCGGGCTACACCTTC
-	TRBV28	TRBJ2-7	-	CASSLGQSRYEQYF	TGTGCCAGCAGTTTAGGACAGTCTCGCTACGAGCAGTACTTC
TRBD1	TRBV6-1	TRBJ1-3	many	CASRDRDDSGNTIYF	TGTGCCAGCCGAGACAGGGACGACTCTGGAAACACCATATATTTT
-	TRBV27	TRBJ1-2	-	CASSFNSMLLYTF	TGTGCCAGCAGTTTTAACAGCATGCTGCTTTACACCTTC
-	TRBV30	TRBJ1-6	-	CACREGVSPLHF	TGTGCCTGCAGAGAGGGGGTTTCACCCCTCCACTTT